These 3 T cell receptor beta chains came from one sample sequenced in a study of OX40 agonist ivuxolimab in advanced cancers. Repertoires were generated with immunoSEQ multiplex PCR, while TCRdb's copy carries only in-frame clones and drops some. The sample holds tens of thousands of clones, over 80% seen once. This material consisted of CD4+ or CD8+ T cells sorted from blood, taken in a trial of the OX40 agonist ivuxolimab. The source is an adult with an advanced solid tumor such as melanoma, head and neck, liver or kidney cancer.

The chain couples TRBV5-5 to TRBJ2-2; TRBD1 matches 8 bases. Trimming removed 0 bases from V and 3 bases from J; junction bases left unmatched: 4. This CDR3 has 16 amino acids. Germline CDR1 and CDR2: SGHKS and YYEKEE (reference sequence). The CDR3 reads CASSLVGQGDTGELFF. The CDR3 DNA reads as TGTGCCAGCAGCTTGGTCGGACAGGGCGACACCGGGGAGCTGTTTTTT. Full variable domain (remainder filled in from reference TRBV5-5 and TRBJ2-2): DAGVTQSPTHLIKTRGQQVTLRCSPISGHKSVSWYQQVLGQGPQFIFQYYEKEERGRGNFPDRFSARQFPNYSSELNVNALLLGDSALYLCASSLVGQGDTGELFFGEGSRLTVL.

The chain joins TRBV10-3 to TRBJ2-1; 10 bases are shared with TRBD2. Germline CDR1 and CDR2: ENHRY and SYGVKD. With V trimmed by 7 bases and J by 9 bases, 6 bases remained unmatched. The CDR3 contains 13 residues. The CDR3 bases are TGTGCCATCACTAGCGGGAGTTCGATTGAGCAGTTCTTC. It codes for CAITSGSSIEQFF.

The chain joins TRBV19 to TRBJ2-1; no clear D. The CDR3 runs 16 residues. Trimming took 4 bases from V and 0 from J, leaving 13 bases between them. Germline values: CDR1 LNHDA, CDR2 SQIVND (reference sequence). The CDR3 loop reads CASSSGAPNSYNEQFF. As DNA, the CDR3 is TGTGCCAGTAGTAGCGGAGCCCCGAACTCCTACAATGAGCAGTTCTTC.